This T cell receptor (beta chain) was sequenced during a study of neurological immune-mediated disorders. TCRdb fed the 5' RACE reads into MiXCR, producing one record per CDR3 protein. The repertoire holds roughly 39,000 distinct CDR3 sequences, with more than 4.5% as singletons. In its sample, this clonotype was seen many times. The CDR3 length is 15 residues. Germline CDR1 reads LGHDT; CDR2 reads YNNKEL (reference sequence). V was pared by 4 bases and J by 3 bases, with 13 bases between. This clonotype was sampled from a man aged 18 to 35 in good health. Sequences were obtained from CD4+ T cells from blood. The rearrangement joins TRBV3-1 to TRBJ2-4, with a tentative D call TRBD2 (5 bases). The DNA for the CDR3 is TGTGCCAGCAGCCTCACAACTAGTTTCAAAAACATTCAGTACTTC. Its protein is CASSLTTSFKNIQYF.